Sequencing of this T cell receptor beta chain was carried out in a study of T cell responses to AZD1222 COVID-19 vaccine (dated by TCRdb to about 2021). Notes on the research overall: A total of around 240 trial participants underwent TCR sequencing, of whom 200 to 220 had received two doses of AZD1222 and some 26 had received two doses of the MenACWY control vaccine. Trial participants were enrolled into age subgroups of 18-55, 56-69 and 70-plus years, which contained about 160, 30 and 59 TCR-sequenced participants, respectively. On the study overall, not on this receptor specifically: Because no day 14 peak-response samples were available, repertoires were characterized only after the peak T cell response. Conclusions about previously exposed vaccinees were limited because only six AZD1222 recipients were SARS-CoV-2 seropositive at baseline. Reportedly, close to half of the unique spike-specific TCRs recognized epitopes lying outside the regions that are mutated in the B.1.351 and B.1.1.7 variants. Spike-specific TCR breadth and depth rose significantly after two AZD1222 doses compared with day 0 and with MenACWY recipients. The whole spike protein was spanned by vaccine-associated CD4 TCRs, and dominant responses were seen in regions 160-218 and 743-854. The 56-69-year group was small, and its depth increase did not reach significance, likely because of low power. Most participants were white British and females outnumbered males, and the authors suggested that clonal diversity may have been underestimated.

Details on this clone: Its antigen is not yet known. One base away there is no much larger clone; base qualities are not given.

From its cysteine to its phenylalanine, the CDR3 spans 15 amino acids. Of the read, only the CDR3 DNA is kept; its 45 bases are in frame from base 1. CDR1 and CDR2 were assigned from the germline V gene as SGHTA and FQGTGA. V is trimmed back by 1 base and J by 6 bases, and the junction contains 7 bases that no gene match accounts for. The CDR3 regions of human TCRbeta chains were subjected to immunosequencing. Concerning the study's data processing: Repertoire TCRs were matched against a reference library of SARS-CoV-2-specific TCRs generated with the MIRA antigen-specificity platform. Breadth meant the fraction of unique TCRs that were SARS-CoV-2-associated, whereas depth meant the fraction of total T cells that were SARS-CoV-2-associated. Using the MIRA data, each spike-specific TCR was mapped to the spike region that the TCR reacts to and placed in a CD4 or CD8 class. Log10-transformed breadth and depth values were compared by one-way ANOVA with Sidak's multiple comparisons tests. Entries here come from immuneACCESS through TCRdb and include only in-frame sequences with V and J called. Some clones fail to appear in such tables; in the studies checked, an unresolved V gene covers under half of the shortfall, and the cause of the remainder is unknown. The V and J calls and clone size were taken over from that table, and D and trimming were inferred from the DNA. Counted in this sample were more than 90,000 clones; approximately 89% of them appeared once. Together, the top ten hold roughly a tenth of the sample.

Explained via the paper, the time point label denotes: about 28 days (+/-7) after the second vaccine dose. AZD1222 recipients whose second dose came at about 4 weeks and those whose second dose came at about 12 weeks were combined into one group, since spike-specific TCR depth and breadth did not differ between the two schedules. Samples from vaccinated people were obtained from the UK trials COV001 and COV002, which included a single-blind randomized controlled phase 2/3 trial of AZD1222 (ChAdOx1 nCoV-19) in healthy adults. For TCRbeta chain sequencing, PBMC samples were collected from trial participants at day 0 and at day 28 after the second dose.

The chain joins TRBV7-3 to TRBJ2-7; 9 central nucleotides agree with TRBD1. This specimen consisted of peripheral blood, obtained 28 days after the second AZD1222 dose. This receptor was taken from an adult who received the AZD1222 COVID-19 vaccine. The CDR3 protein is CASSLSGGQGAEQYF. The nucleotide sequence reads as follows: TGTGCCAGCAGCTTAAGTGGGGGACAGGGAGCCGAGCAGTACTTC.